This T cell receptor (beta chain) was recovered during a study of CD8 T cells in Susac syndrome. In regard to this clonotype: What it binds is unknown.

The V gene's germline CDR1 is MNHEY and CDR2 SVGEGT. The V gene lost 2 bases and the J gene lost 2 bases, with 4 bases spanning the gap. The CDR3 extends over 13 amino acids. Study outcomes and limitations: As acknowledged by the study, its TCR sequencing and HLA analysis included a relatively small number of individuals.

It was with random hexamers that roughly 0.5 to 1 ug RNA was reverse transcribed. Amplification of TCR beta CDR3 across 54 Vbeta and 13 Jbeta was performed with immunoSEQ multiplex PCR. MiXCR, run by TCRdb on the immunoSEQ multiplex PCR reads, gives a single entry per CDR3 protein. Among 300,000 or so distinct CDR3 sequences, 92% were seen once, and the ten largest hold 0.06% to 0.075%. Sequenced sample: CD4+ T cells from PBMCs. The receptor's source is a human donor with multiple sclerosis. V usage is TRBV6-2 or TRBV6-3 and J usage is TRBJ1-5; unclear D gene. CDR3 in amino acids: CASSYGGNQPQHF. CDR3 DNA sequence: TGTGCCAGCAGTTACGGAGGCAATCAGCCCCAGCATTTT.